The 14 T cell receptor beta chains below come from one sample, sequenced in a study of T-cell reconstitution after alpha-beta-depleted transplantation in children. The TCRbeta library incorporated unique molecular identifiers. TCRdb used MiXCR to reprocess the PCR reads, holding one entry per CDR3 protein. The sample carries a few hundred thousand distinct CDR3 sequences, about 14% recorded once. Sequenced material: PBMCs, taken from the stem cell graft. The receptors originated from a human donor who donated a stem cell graft to a child with Fanconi anemia.

The genes are TRBV5-1 and TRBJ2-3; D possibly corresponds to TRBD1 (5 bases). Trimming left V 2 bases short and J 3 bases short, with 10 bases between. CDR1 is SGHRS and CDR2 is YFSETQ in the germline V gene. The length of the CDR3 is 14 residues. CDR3 DNA: TGCGCCAGCAGCTTCCAACAGGAGACAGATACGCAGTATTTT. Protein sequence: CASSFQQETDTQYF.

This clonotype was observed a few times. The chain combines TRBV9 with TRBJ2-7; 14 nucleotides line up with TRBD2. The ends lost 4 bases at V and 2 bases at J; junction bases unmatched: 2. Germline CDR1 SGDLS, CDR2 YYNGEE. The CDR3 sequence is 15 residues long. Here the CDR3 reads CASSPTSGGAYEQYF. CDR3 DNA sequence: TGTGCCAGCAGCCCGACTAGCGGGGGGGCCTACGAGCAGTACTTC.

This clonotype came up many times. A single base separates this from a much larger clone, so it may be a read error. The chain has TRBV2 and TRBJ2-1, with D unclear. CDR1 and CDR2 from the germline V gene are SNHLY and FYNNEI. V lost 8 bases to trimming and J lost 0 bases, with 2 bases between them. The CDR3 is made up of 11 amino acids. Here the CDR3 reads CASGSYNEQFF. The CDR3 nucleotides are TGTGCCAGCGGCTCCTACAATGAGCAGTTCTTC.

This clonotype was observed many times. This chain connects TRBV5-1 to TRBJ2-1; the D gene is possibly TRBD2 (5 bases). V dropped 2 bases and J dropped 4 bases, with 7 bases sitting between them. CDR3 length equals 13 residues. Germline CDR1 reads SGHRS; CDR2 reads YFSETQ. CDR3 in amino acids: CASSFSDYNEQFF. CDR3 nucleotide sequence: TGCGCCAGCAGCTTTAGCGATTACAATGAGCAGTTCTTC.

V usage is TRBV7-9 and J usage is TRBJ1-1; D is unresolved. Germline assignment: CDR1 SEHNR and CDR2 FQNEAQ (reference sequence). The V and J ends lost 3 bases and 4 bases respectively, with 15 bases between them. This CDR3 has 15 amino acids. The CDR3 loop reads CASSLFHITGTEAFF. The DNA for the CDR3 is TGTGCCAGCAGCTTGTTCCACATAACGGGCACTGAAGCTTTCTTT.

The chain joins TRBV7-8 to TRBJ2-5; 8 nucleotides match TRBD2. The germline V gene encodes CDR1 SGHVS and CDR2 FQNEAQ. V lost 0 bases, J lost 1 base, and 1 base stayed unmatched. This CDR3 region has 15 residues. The CDR3 sequence is CASSLALAGQETQYF. For the CDR3, the DNA is TGTGCCAGCAGCTTAGCCCTAGCGGGCCAAGAGACCCAGTACTTC.

This clonotype showed up just a few times. V usage is TRBV12-3 or TRBV12-4 and J usage is TRBJ2-6; the D gene is possibly TRBD2 (6 bases). The CDR3 totals 15 residues. V lost 7 bases to trimming and J lost 1 base, with 11 bases between them. CDR3 nucleotide sequence: TGTGCCAGCACCCTCCGGGGGTCTGGGGCCAACGTCCTGACTTTC. This encodes CASTLRGSGANVLTF.

This clonotype was detected a few times. The CDR3 loop reads CASSRTASTDTQYF. The CDR3 nucleotides read TGTGCCAGTAGTCGGACCGCTAGCACAGATACGCAGTATTTT. The chain employs TRBV19 and TRBJ2-3; D remains unclear. V dropped 5 bases and J dropped 0 bases, with 9 bases sitting between them. In germline, CDR1 is LNHDA, CDR2 SQIVND (reference sequence). The CDR3 length is 14 residues.

This chain connects TRBV28 to TRBJ1-1; D is unclear. There are 12 residues in the CDR3. The germline V gene has CDR1 MDHEN and CDR2 SYDVKM. Trimming pared 3 bases from V and 7 bases from J, leaving 9 bases between. The CDR3 nucleotides are TGTGCCAGCAGTTTCGATGAACTTGAAGCTTTCTTT. Its translation is CASSFDELEAFF.

This clonotype has at least ten counts. The V and J genes are TRBV11-2 and TRBJ2-2, with unresolved D. This CDR3 has 15 amino acids. Germline V gene data show CDR1 as SGHAT and CDR2 as FQNNGV. V was trimmed by 5 bases and J by 0 bases, leaving 10 bases between them. The CDR3 protein is CASSMDGSNTGELFF. CDR3 bases: TGTGCCAGCAGCATGGACGGCTCGAACACCGGGGAGCTGTTTTTT.

In its sample, this clonotype was seen a few times. This chain connects TRBV20-1 to TRBJ1-1; unclear D gene. Germline-derived CDR1 and CDR2 are DFQATT and SNEGSKA (reference sequence). The CDR3 runs to 17 residues. V lost 0 bases, J lost 0 bases, and 17 bases lay in between. The CDR3 loop reads CSARDPRRSPLNTEAFF. CDR3 nucleotides: TGCAGTGCTAGAGATCCCCGCAGGAGCCCATTGAACACTGAAGCTTTCTTT.

The gene calls are TRBV10-3 and TRBJ1-4, with a weak D call TRBD1 (5 bases). V was cut by 11 bases and J by 2 bases, with 12 bases left in between. Germline-derived CDR1 and CDR2 are ENHRY and SYGVKD. The CDR3 loop spans 13 amino acids. The CDR3 nucleotides are TGTGCCTCTCTGGCAGGGACTAATGAAAAACTGTTTTTT. Its translation is CASLAGTNEKLFF.

This clonotype has just a few counts. The V and J genes are TRBV18 and TRBJ1-5, with a weak D call TRBD1 (6 bases). The CDR3 runs to 16 residues. V lost 5 bases and J lost 0, with 14 bases in between. Looked up from germline, CDR1 is KGHSH and CDR2 is LQKENI. CDR3 region: CASSEQGGHSNQPQHF. The CDR3 nucleotides read TGTGCCAGCTCAGAACAGGGTGGGCATAGCAATCAGCCCCAGCATTTT.

The chain employs TRBV20-1 and TRBJ1-5; D ambiguous. This CDR3 comprises 15 residues. Germline V gene sequence: CDR1 DFQATT, CDR2 SNEGSKA (reference sequence). Trimming took 0 bases from V and 9 from J, leaving 18 bases between them. The DNA for the CDR3 is TGCAGTGCTAGAGATTATATGAGACCGGGCGGGCCCCAGCATTTT. It codes for CSARDYMRPGGPQHF.